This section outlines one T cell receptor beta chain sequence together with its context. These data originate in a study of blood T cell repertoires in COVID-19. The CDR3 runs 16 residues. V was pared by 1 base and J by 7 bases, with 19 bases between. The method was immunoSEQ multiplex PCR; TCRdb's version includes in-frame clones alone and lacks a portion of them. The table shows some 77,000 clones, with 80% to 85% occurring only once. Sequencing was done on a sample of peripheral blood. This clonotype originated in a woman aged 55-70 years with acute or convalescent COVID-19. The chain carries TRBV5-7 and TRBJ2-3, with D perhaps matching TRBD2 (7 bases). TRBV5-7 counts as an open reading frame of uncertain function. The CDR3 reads CASSLYRGAEINTQYF. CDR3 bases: TGTGCCAGCAGCTTGTACCGGGGGGCTGAGATAAATACGCAGTATTTT.